A selection of T cell receptor beta chains follows, all from one sample in a study of CD8 T cells in ankylosing spondylitis. TCRdb ran MiXCR on the 5' RACE reads and lists one entry per CDR3 protein. Here the sample spans about 540,000 distinct CDR3 sequences, about 12% being singletons. The sequenced sample consisted of blood, either unsorted or a sorted T cell fraction (not recorded which). Receptors were obtained from a male donor with ankylosing spondylitis. CDR3s include the opening cysteine and the closing phenylalanine or tryptophan. The D gene is left open where the match is weak. Some rows have no size entry. The others give once, few or many, or a class for an expanded clone.

clone_size,j_call,d_call,v_call,cdr3_nt,cdr3_aa
few,TRBJ2-1,.,TRBV28,TGTGCCAGCAGTCCCCCCGGGACGAGAAATGAGCAGTTCTTC,CASSPPGTRNEQFF
few,TRBJ2-7,TRBD2,TRBV7-6,TGTGCCAGCAGCACCTCCTCCCTAGCGGGAATCTACGAGCAGTACTTC,CASSTSSLAGIYEQYF
.,TRBJ2-4,TRBD1,TRBV7-9,TGTGCCAGCAGCTTCCGGGACAGGGAAGACATTCAGTACTTC,CASSFRDREDIQYF
.,TRBJ2-1,.,TRBV6-1,TGTGCCAGCAGCCCTAAAGGGGTAGTGGCCTACAATGAGCAGTTCTTC,CASSPKGVVAYNEQFF
many,TRBJ1-4,TRBD1,TRBV18,TGTGCCAGCTCACCCCCGGGACAGGGTAATGAAAAACTGTTTTTT,CASSPPGQGNEKLFF
.,TRBJ1-6,.,TRBV27,TGTGCCAGCAGTCCCGGGAGGAGCAATTCACCCCTCCACTTT,CASSPGRSNSPLHF
.,TRBJ1-1,TRBD1,TRBV7-6,TGTGCCAGCAGCTTAGCAGAGGGGGCGAACACTGAAGCTTTCTTT,CASSLAEGANTEAFF
.,TRBJ2-1,TRBD1,TRBV7-8,TGTGCCAGCAGCCGTCAGATAACAGGGGGCACTGGGCAGTTCTTC,CASSRQITGGTGQFF
few,TRBJ1-1,.,TRBV20-1,TGCAGTGCTAGAGTTTTGGACAAAAGTAACACTGAAGCTTTCTTT,CSARVLDKSNTEAFF
.,TRBJ1-1,TRBD1,TRBV29-1,TGCAGCGCCTGGGTCGGGACAGCCCTTCTCATGAACACTGAAGCTTTCTTT,CSAWVGTALLMNTEAFF
few,TRBJ2-3,.,TRBV12-3/TRBV12-4,TGTGCCAGCAGGGATTCGGGAGGCACAGATACGCAGTATTTT,CASRDSGGTDTQYF
.,TRBJ1-5,.,TRBV19,TGTGCCAGTAGTACCGGACGTAACAATCAGCCCCAGCATTTT,CASSTGRNNQPQHF
few,TRBJ2-2,TRBD2,TRBV9,TGTGCCAGCAGCACTCCCGGACTAGCGGGAGGACCCCTCACCGGGGAGCTGTTTTTT,CASSTPGLAGGPLTGELFF
many,TRBJ1-1,TRBD1,TRBV5-1,TGCGCCAGCAGCTCAATTACAGGGGGGAACACTGAAGCTTTCTTT,CASSSITGGNTEAFF
few,TRBJ2-3,TRBD2,TRBV20-1,TGCAGTGCTAGAGAGACTAGCGGGGCGGGAGATACGCAGTATTTT,CSARETSGAGDTQYF
.,TRBJ2-1,TRBD2,TRBV12-3/TRBV12-4,TGTGCCAGCATCTCCGGGACTACCACCTACAATGAGCAGTTCTTC,CASISGTTTYNEQFF
.,TRBJ1-5,.,TRBV12-3/TRBV12-4,TGTGCCAGCAGTTTATCGTATAGGCAGCCCCAGCATTTT,CASSLSYRQPQHF
.,TRBJ2-3,.,TRBV7-9,TGTGCCAGCAGCCCACGGGGATGGGACTCAGGCGATACGCAGTATTTT,CASSPRGWDSGDTQYF
.,TRBJ1-3,TRBD1,TRBV5-1,TGCGCCAGCAGCCCCTGGACAGGGAGCTCTGGAAACACCATATATTTT,CASSPWTGSSGNTIYF
.,TRBJ2-1,.,TRBV5-1,TGCGCCAGCAGCTTGGTTACGAGCTTGGGTGAGCAGTTCTTC,CASSLVTSLGEQFF
many,TRBJ1-1,TRBD1,TRBV7-9,TGTGCCAGCAGCGTCTTGACAGGGGGTACTGAAGCTTTCTTT,CASSVLTGGTEAFF
.,TRBJ2-2,.,TRBV5-1,TGCGCCAGCAGCTTTGGACAGAACACCGGGGAGCTGTTTTTT,CASSFGQNTGELFF
few,TRBJ2-7,.,TRBV5-1,TGCGCCAGCAATGGCGGGACCAGCTCCTACGAGCAGTACTTC,CASNGGTSSYEQYF
few,TRBJ2-5,.,TRBV9,TGTGCCAGCAGCGTTGGAACAGGCCTAATTCAAGAGACCCAGTACTTC,CASSVGTGLIQETQYF
.,TRBJ2-7,.,TRBV20-1,TGCAGTGCTAGAGATCCCATCCAAATAGACTCTTACGAGCAGTACTTC,CSARDPIQIDSYEQYF
few,TRBJ2-5,TRBD1,TRBV7-2,TGTGCCAGCAGCTTAGCCCGACAGGGCAGTACAGACTTC,CASSLARQGSTDF
few,TRBJ2-1,TRBD2,TRBV24-1,TGTGCCACCAGTGATTCCCTAGCGGGAGAAGAGCAGTTCTTC,CATSDSLAGEEQFF
many,TRBJ1-4,.,TRBV19,TGTGCCAGTACCATTGGCGAAGCTAATGAAAAACTGTTTTTT,CASTIGEANEKLFF
.,TRBJ2-3,.,TRBV5-1,TGCGCCAGCAGCTCTTTCACCCGGGGGACAGATACGCAGTATTTT,CASSSFTRGTDTQYF
few,TRBJ2-1,.,TRBV14,TGTGCCAGCAGCCAAGTAGGCAGGGGCTCCTACAATGAGCAGTTCTTC,CASSQVGRGSYNEQFF
.,TRBJ2-3,.,TRBV20-1,TGCAGGGGGGCGGCTCCGCAAACAGATACGCAGTATTTT,CRGAAPQTDTQYF
.,TRBJ2-1,TRBD2,TRBV20-1,TGCAGTGCCATCAATCCGGGACTAGCGGACGCCTACAATGAGCAGTTCTTC,CSAINPGLADAYNEQFF
few,TRBJ2-5,TRBD2,TRBV6-5,TGTGCCAGCAGTTACACCCGACTGCGAGCGGGAGGGGAAGAGACCCAGTACTTC,CASSYTRLRAGGEETQYF
many,TRBJ2-3,TRBD2,TRBV5-1,TGCGCCAGCAGCCACGGACTAGCGGGAGGCACAGATACGCAGTATTTT,CASSHGLAGGTDTQYF
few,TRBJ2-3,.,TRBV20-1,TGCAGTGCTAGAGATCTTGCCTACCGCACAGATACGCAGTATTTT,CSARDLAYRTDTQYF
.,TRBJ2-3,.,TRBV5-1,TGCGCCAGCAGCCCACCCTCCGGGACCCCGGATACGCAGTATTTT,CASSPPSGTPDTQYF
many,TRBJ2-7,TRBD2,TRBV7-9,TGTGCCAGCAGCCGAAGTACTCCGGGACTAGGCGATTACGAGCAGTACTTC,CASSRSTPGLGDYEQYF
few,TRBJ2-1,.,TRBV5-1,TGCGCCAGCAGCTCCACCATGAGAGAACATGAGCAGTTCTTC,CASSSTMREHEQFF
.,TRBJ1-1,.,TRBV29-1,TGCAGCGTTGCCCTTTGGCAGGGAGACACTGAAGCTTTCTTT,CSVALWQGDTEAFF
few,TRBJ2-2,.,TRBV20-1,TGCAGTGCTAGAGACGGGGCCGGGGAGCTGTTTTTT,CSARDGAGELFF
.,TRBJ2-1,.,TRBV6-1,TGTGCCAGCAGTGAAGGGGCTATCTCCTACAATGAGCAGTTCTTC,CASSEGAISYNEQFF
.,TRBJ2-2,TRBD2,TRBV20-1,TGCAGTGCTACCTTTAGCGGGAGTGTCACCGGGGAGCTGTTTTTT,CSATFSGSVTGELFF
few,TRBJ1-4,TRBD1,TRBV27,TGTGCCAGCAGTCCCCTGACAGGGAATGAAAAACTGTTTTTT,CASSPLTGNEKLFF
few,TRBJ1-6,.,TRBV6-5,TGTGCCAGCAGCTACTCAGACAGCAGGGATTCACCCCTCCACTTT,CASSYSDSRDSPLHF
.,TRBJ1-2,.,TRBV10-2,TGCGCCAGCGGGGGGCTCGGCTTTGGCTACACCTTC,CASGGLGFGYTF
few,TRBJ1-1,.,TRBV7-8,TGTGCCAGCAGCTTAATATCGACAGTGAACACTGAAGCTTTCTTT,CASSLISTVNTEAFF
.,TRBJ1-1,.,TRBV15,TGTGCCACCAGCAGAGTAGGGCGGTCTGAAGCTTTCTTT,CATSRVGRSEAFF
few,TRBJ2-1,TRBD1,TRBV10-3,TGTGCCATCAGTGAGACCAGGGGGCGCCCGAATGAGCAGTTCTTC,CAISETRGRPNEQFF
.,TRBJ2-6,.,TRBV6-1,TGTGCCAGCAGGGCATCGGCGGGGGGGGCCAACGTCCTGACTTTC,CASRASAGGANVLTF
.,TRBJ1-2,TRBD1,TRBV7-9,TGTGCCACGACGGGGACAGGGCATGGCTACACCTTC,CATTGTGHGYTF
many,TRBJ2-1,TRBD2,TRBV6-2/TRBV6-3,TGTGCCAGCACCATAGGACTAGCGGGAGGAGCAGCCAATGAGCAGTTCTTC,CASTIGLAGGAANEQFF
.,TRBJ2-5,TRBD1,TRBV5-1,TGCGCCAGCAGCGGGACAGGGTTGGAGACCCAGTACTTC,CASSGTGLETQYF
few,TRBJ1-3,.,TRBV7-6,TGTGCCAGCAGCTCGACTCACAAAAAAGGGAGCTCTGGAAACACCATATATTTT,CASSSTHKKGSSGNTIYF
.,TRBJ1-1,.,TRBV7-2,TGTGCCAGCAGCTTAGCCCTCCTTTGGGGCGCGGCTGAAGCTTTCTTT,CASSLALLWGAAEAFF